This T cell receptor beta chain derives from a study of T cells and Merkel cell carcinoma outcomes. Points from the study as a whole: Repertoire plus T-cell density reportedly predicted Merkel cell carcinoma outcomes.

A note on this clone: Antigen specificity is unknown.

The J segment lost 2 bases and the V segment lost 6 bases, leaving 5 bases of the junction unmatched. This CDR3 has 15 residues. CDR1 and CDR2 (germline): SNHLY, FYNNEI. The table came from immunoSEQ multiplex PCR; TCRdb's copy has only in-frame clones and leaves some out. The sample consists of about 15,000 clones, about 87% of them appearing once. The clonotype was recovered from a human donor with Merkel cell carcinoma. The sequenced sample was tumor tissue from Merkel cell carcinoma. V usage is TRBV2 and J usage is TRBJ2-3, with 10 bases matching TRBD2. The CDR3 sequence: CASRTAGGATDTQYF. CDR3 nucleotides: TGTGCCAGCAGAACAGCGGGGGGGGCCACAGATACGCAGTATTTT.